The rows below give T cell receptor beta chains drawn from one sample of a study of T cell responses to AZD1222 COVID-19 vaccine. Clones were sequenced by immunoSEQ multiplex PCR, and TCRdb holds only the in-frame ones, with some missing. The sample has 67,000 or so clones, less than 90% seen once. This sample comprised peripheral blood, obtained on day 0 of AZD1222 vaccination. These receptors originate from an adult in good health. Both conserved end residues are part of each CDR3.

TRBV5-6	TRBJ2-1	CASSFLGGRGPGIEFF
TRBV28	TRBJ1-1	CASSLDGGATEAFF
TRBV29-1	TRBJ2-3	CSVYQQGANGPYTQYF
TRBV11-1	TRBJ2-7	CASSLIAHEQYF
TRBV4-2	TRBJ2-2	CASSHEGTSGFGELFF
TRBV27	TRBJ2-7	CASSGQGEYEQYF
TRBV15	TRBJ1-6	CATSRDRNSPLHF
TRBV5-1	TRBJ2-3	CASSSGTSGGAVDTQYF
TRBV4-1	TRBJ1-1	CASSQDGLSWDTEAFF
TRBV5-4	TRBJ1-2	CASSLENRNYGYTF
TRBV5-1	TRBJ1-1	CASSLVAGRWNTEAFF
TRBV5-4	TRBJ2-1	CASSLRGAVYNEQFF
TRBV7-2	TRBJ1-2	CASSSQGGGYTF
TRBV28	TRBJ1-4	CASSFGATGEKLFF
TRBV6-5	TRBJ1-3	CASSPGTSGNTIYF
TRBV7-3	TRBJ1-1	CASSSNQGNTEAFF
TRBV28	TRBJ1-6	CASSYRRDSPLHF
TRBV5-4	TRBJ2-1	CASSLLASGASVYNEQFF
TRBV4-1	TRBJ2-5	CASSPNNGGHQETQYF
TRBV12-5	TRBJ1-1	CASAAQGAGTEAFF
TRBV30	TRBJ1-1	CATAHGPSLRTEAFF
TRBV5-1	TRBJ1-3	CASRDPDGNTIYF
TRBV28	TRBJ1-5	CASSQQGAGNQPQHF
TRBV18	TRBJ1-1	CASSPRQLEAFF
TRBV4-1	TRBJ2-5	CASSQEGAGYRETQYF
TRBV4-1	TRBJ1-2	CASSQGPLGYGYTF
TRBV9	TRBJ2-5	CASSGLSGITETQYF
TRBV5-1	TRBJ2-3	CASSSYPGLVGTDTQYF
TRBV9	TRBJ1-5	CASSGGQGYQPQHF
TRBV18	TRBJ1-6	CASSPQYSRNSPLHF
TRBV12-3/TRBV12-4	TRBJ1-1	CASSRQVNTEAFF